This T cell receptor (beta chain) was retrieved from a study of cytomegalovirus exposure and HLA in healthy donors. Overall study: Caucasian-associated ancestry cluster membership applied to around 76% of around 400 genotyped donors. Overall study results and limits: Serostatus for CMV was the only available immune exposure information.

In the case of this clone: No antigen is known for it.

A multiplex PCR was run with 60 Vbeta primers and 13 Jbeta primers. TCRdb's copy holds only in-frame clones and misses some; the assay was immunoSEQ multiplex PCR. The sample yields some 110,000 clones, approximately 76% seen once. The germline CDR1 and CDR2 sequences are SEHNR and FQNEAQ (reference sequence). CDR3 length: 16 residues. J was trimmed by 1 base and V by 5 bases; bases with no gene match: 7. V usage is TRBV7-9 and J usage is TRBJ1-5, with 8 nucleotides matching TRBD1. The sequenced sample consisted of PBMCs. This TCR was sampled from a man aged 45-65 years in good health and CMV-seropositive. The CDR3 nucleotides are TGTGCCAGCAGCCACGACAGGGGAGGGAGCAATCAGCCCCAGCATTTT. Its translation: CASSHDRGGSNQPQHF.